This TCR beta chain was sequenced in a study of blood T cell repertoires in COVID-19. Study context: Italy, Spain and the United States were the sources of the convalescent and acute COVID-19 samples. PBMCs, B-cell-depleted T cells, or T cells were the source of the cDNA or gDNA that made up the material.

It was during active infection that Seattle patients were enrolled and then longitudinally followed. Repertoires were generated with immunoSEQ multiplex PCR, while TCRdb's copy carries only in-frame clones and drops some. The repertoire holds 250,000 to 300,000 clones, with around 88% as singletons. V gave up 10 bases and J gave up 4 bases, with 19 bases separating them. Per germline, CDR1 MDHEN and CDR2 SYDVKM. CDR3 length: 15 amino acids. This sequence was found in a woman aged 65 to 85 with COVID-19, enrolled during active disease. The sequenced sample was peripheral blood. The chain employs TRBV28 and TRBJ1-4; a possible D gene is TRBD1 (5 bases). CDR3 coding DNA: TGTGCCACCTCAGTAATAGGGGTACTTAATGAAAAACTGTTTTTT. Its translation is CATSVIGVLNEKLFF. Together with reference TRBV28 and TRBJ1-4, the CDR3 gives the full variable domain: DVKVTQSSRYLVKRTGEKVFLECVQDMDHENMFWYRQDPGLGLRLIYFSYDVKMKEKGDIPEGYSVSREKKERFSLILESASTNQTSMYLCATSVIGVLNEKLFFGSGTQLSVL.